This T cell receptor (beta chain) originates from a study of blood T cell repertoires in COVID-19. Study as a whole: Both acute and convalescent COVID-19 samples were obtained from the United States, Italy and Spain.

This CDR3 contains 17 residues. V trimming: 3 bases; J trimming: 0 bases; junction bases outside the gene matches: 2. Germline V lookup: CDR1 SGDLS, CDR2 YYNGEE. Sequenced by immunoSEQ multiplex PCR; TCRdb stores in-frame clones only, minus some. The table includes roughly 280,000 clones, around 84% detected once. V and J are TRBV9 and TRBJ2-1; 14 bases align to TRBD2. Sequenced: peripheral blood. The TCR sequence derives from a man aged 55 to 69 with acute or convalescent COVID-19. The CDR3 sequence is CASSGTSGRSSYNEQFF. The CDR3 coding sequence is TGTGCCAGCAGCGGGACTAGCGGGAGGAGCTCCTACAATGAGCAGTTCTTC.